The rows below give T cell receptor beta chains drawn from one sample of a study of cytomegalovirus exposure and HLA in healthy donors. Data came from immunoSEQ multiplex PCR; TCRdb stores just in-frame clones and leaves some out. The repertoire holds about 120,000 clones, with more than 60% as singletons. The sequenced material came from PBMCs. The source is a female donor in good health and CMV-seronegative. Each CDR3 is given with its conserved first and last residue. Each record gives: J gene, V gene, clone size, D gene, CDR3 DNA, CDR3 protein. A D gene is named only where the DNA matches it firmly. Not every row has a clone size; where given, it reads once, few, many or a size class.

J gene: TRBJ1-2; V gene: TRBV29-1; clone size: -; D gene: -; CDR3 DNA: TGCAGCGTTGAAGTGAGGGGGTTCGGCTATGGCTACACCTTC; CDR3 protein: CSVEVRGFGYGYTF
J gene: TRBJ2-3; V gene: TRBV4-2; clone size: -; D gene: TRBD2; CDR3 DNA: TGTGCCAGCAGCCACCTCCCATCGACTAGCGGGGAGTCAGATACGCAGTATTTT; CDR3 protein: CASSHLPSTSGESDTQYF
J gene: TRBJ1-4; V gene: TRBV30; clone size: -; D gene: -; CDR3 DNA: TGTGCCTGGTTATCGACGCTGATCGGGTTTGCAATTAGGGAAAAACTGTTTTTT; CDR3 protein: CAWLSTLIGFAIREKLFF
J gene: TRBJ2-7; V gene: TRBV5-1; clone size: few; D gene: TRBD1; CDR3 DNA: TGCGCCAGCAGCTTGGTGGGGGACAGGGCCGAGCAGTACTTC; CDR3 protein: CASSLVGDRAEQYF
J gene: TRBJ1-5; V gene: TRBV6-5; clone size: -; D gene: -; CDR3 DNA: TGTGCCAGCAGCCCTACAGGGCCCAATCAGCCCCAGCATTTT; CDR3 protein: CASSPTGPNQPQHF
J gene: TRBJ2-6; V gene: TRBV19; clone size: once; D gene: -; CDR3 DNA: TGTGCCAGTAGTATCGAAAATATAGGGGCGGGGGCCAACGTCCTGACTTTC; CDR3 protein: CASSIENIGAGANVLTF
J gene: TRBJ2-5; V gene: TRBV30; clone size: -; D gene: TRBD1; CDR3 DNA: TGTGCCTGGGATGGGACAGGGGGATACGAGACCCAGTACTTC; CDR3 protein: CAWDGTGGYETQYF
J gene: TRBJ2-7; V gene: TRBV5-1; clone size: -; D gene: TRBD2; CDR3 DNA: TGCGCCAGCAGCTTGGTTAGCGGGTACGAGCAGTACTTC; CDR3 protein: CASSLVSGYEQYF
J gene: TRBJ2-1; V gene: TRBV5-4; clone size: -; D gene: TRBD1; CDR3 DNA: TGTGCCAGCAGTCAAGGGACAGTGAACTCCTACAATGAGCAGTTCTTC; CDR3 protein: CASSQGTVNSYNEQFF
J gene: TRBJ2-5; V gene: TRBV7-2; clone size: -; D gene: -; CDR3 DNA: TGTGCCAGCAGCTCCGCCCGGGTCGAAGAGACCCAGTACTTC; CDR3 protein: CASSSARVEETQYF
J gene: TRBJ2-2; V gene: TRBV19; clone size: -; D gene: -; CDR3 DNA: TGTGCCAGTAGTATAGGGGGGGAAGGCGGGGAGCTGTTTTTT; CDR3 protein: CASSIGGEGGELFF
J gene: TRBJ2-6; V gene: TRBV7-9; clone size: -; D gene: -; CDR3 DNA: TGTTCCAGCAGTAAACAGGGCCATAGCTCTGGGGCCAACGTCCTGACTTTC; CDR3 protein: CSSSKQGHSSGANVLTF
J gene: TRBJ1-2; V gene: TRBV18; clone size: -; D gene: TRBD1; CDR3 DNA: TGTGCCAGCTCACTCTCTGAGGGGGCTGGCTATGGCTACACCTTC; CDR3 protein: CASSLSEGAGYGYTF
J gene: TRBJ1-2; V gene: TRBV30; clone size: -; D gene: TRBD1; CDR3 DNA: TGTGCCTGGAGTGGACGGACAGGGGGCGCATATCAACGTGGCTACACCTTC; CDR3 protein: CAWSGRTGGAYQRGYTF
J gene: TRBJ2-2; V gene: TRBV6-6; clone size: -; D gene: TRBD2; CDR3 DNA: TGTGCCAGCAGTACTAGCGGGGGGGCCACCGGGGAGCTGTTTTTT; CDR3 protein: CASSTSGGATGELFF
J gene: TRBJ2-5; V gene: TRBV4-3; clone size: -; D gene: -; CDR3 DNA: TGCGCCAGCAGCCAGTATAGGGGTTCGAAAGAGACCCAGTACTTC; CDR3 protein: CASSQYRGSKETQYF
J gene: TRBJ1-2; V gene: TRBV5-6; clone size: -; D gene: -; CDR3 DNA: TGTGCCAGCAGCCGATCGGCGGGCAGGACGTCTGGAGGCTACACCTTC; CDR3 protein: CASSRSAGRTSGGYTF
J gene: TRBJ2-5; V gene: TRBV7-3; clone size: -; D gene: -; CDR3 DNA: TGTGCCAGCAGCCTAAGCGATAGCGGTGAGACCCAGTACTTC; CDR3 protein: CASSLSDSGETQYF
J gene: TRBJ2-3; V gene: TRBV27; clone size: -; D gene: TRBD2; CDR3 DNA: TGTGCCAGCAGGAGCGGGGGCTTCGTCACAGATACGCAGTATTTT; CDR3 protein: CASRSGGFVTDTQYF
J gene: TRBJ2-5; V gene: TRBV7-7; clone size: few; D gene: TRBD1; CDR3 DNA: TGTGCCAGCAGTTGGGACAGAGAAGAGACCCAGTACTTC; CDR3 protein: CASSWDREETQYF
J gene: TRBJ2-5; V gene: TRBV6-6; clone size: -; D gene: TRBD1; CDR3 DNA: TGTGCCAGCAGTTACGGGACAGAGAACCAAGAGACCCAGTACTTC; CDR3 protein: CASSYGTENQETQYF
J gene: TRBJ1-2; V gene: TRBV4-3; clone size: -; D gene: -; CDR3 DNA: TGCGCCAGCAGCCAAGATTTGCACTCTTATGGCTACACCTTC; CDR3 protein: CASSQDLHSYGYTF
J gene: TRBJ1-1; V gene: TRBV5-6; clone size: once; D gene: TRBD1; CDR3 DNA: TGTGCCAGCAGCTATATTCAGGGGGCCCTAAGGGCTTTCTTT; CDR3 protein: CASSYIQGALRAFF
J gene: TRBJ1-5; V gene: TRBV29-1; clone size: -; D gene: TRBD1; CDR3 DNA: TGCAGCGTTGTTAGGCAGGGGGGCAATCAGCCCCAGCATTTT; CDR3 protein: CSVVRQGGNQPQHF
J gene: TRBJ2-6; V gene: TRBV4-2; clone size: -; D gene: TRBD2; CDR3 DNA: TGTGCCAGCAGCCCCCGGACTAGCGGGGGTGGCTCTGGGGCCAACGTCCTGACTTTC; CDR3 protein: CASSPRTSGGGSGANVLTF
J gene: TRBJ2-1; V gene: TRBV27; clone size: few; D gene: -; CDR3 DNA: TGTGCCAGCAGCCGGGGTGGCGCGGGGAGCTACAATGAGCAGTTCTTC; CDR3 protein: CASSRGGAGSYNEQFF
J gene: TRBJ2-3; V gene: TRBV4-1; clone size: -; D gene: -; CDR3 DNA: TGCGCCAGCAGCCAAGGGTTCGCGGGGGCTGCAGATACGCAGTATTTT; CDR3 protein: CASSQGFAGAADTQYF
J gene: TRBJ1-3; V gene: TRBV4-1; clone size: few; D gene: -; CDR3 DNA: TGCGCCAGCAGTATAGGAAACACCATATATTTT; CDR3 protein: CASSIGNTIYF
J gene: TRBJ1-1; V gene: TRBV19; clone size: -; D gene: -; CDR3 DNA: TGTGCCAGTAGGGACTTCATGAACACTGAAGCTTTCTTT; CDR3 protein: CASRDFMNTEAFF
J gene: TRBJ2-1; V gene: TRBV19; clone size: -; D gene: TRBD2; CDR3 DNA: TGTGCCAGTAGTCGACTAGCGGGGGCCACCTACAATGAGCAGTTCTTC; CDR3 protein: CASSRLAGATYNEQFF
J gene: TRBJ2-3; V gene: TRBV4-2; clone size: -; D gene: TRBD2; CDR3 DNA: TGTGCCAGCAGCCCAGTTGTGGCGGGGGGGACAGATACGCAGTATTTT; CDR3 protein: CASSPVVAGGTDTQYF
J gene: TRBJ2-3; V gene: TRBV5-1; clone size: -; D gene: -; CDR3 DNA: TGCGCCAGCAACCATCCCCGGGACAACACAGATACGCAGTATTTT; CDR3 protein: CASNHPRDNTDTQYF
J gene: TRBJ1-1; V gene: TRBV6-1; clone size: -; D gene: TRBD1; CDR3 DNA: TGTGCCAGCAGGGACAGGGGTGGAATGAACACTGAAGCTTTCTTT; CDR3 protein: CASRDRGGMNTEAFF
J gene: TRBJ1-1; V gene: TRBV15; clone size: -; D gene: -; CDR3 DNA: TGTGCCACCAGCACCATGAGACAGCTGAACACTGAAGCTTTCTTT; CDR3 protein: CATSTMRQLNTEAFF
J gene: TRBJ1-2; V gene: TRBV18; clone size: -; D gene: TRBD1; CDR3 DNA: TGTGCCAGCTCACCCGGGACAGGGGGATCCTATGGCTACACCTTC; CDR3 protein: CASSPGTGGSYGYTF
J gene: TRBJ2-1; V gene: TRBV19; clone size: -; D gene: -; CDR3 DNA: TGTGCCAGTAGTATGGACATGGGGGGCTCCTACAATGAGCAGTTCTTC; CDR3 protein: CASSMDMGGSYNEQFF
J gene: TRBJ2-5; V gene: TRBV19; clone size: -; D gene: TRBD2; CDR3 DNA: TGTGCCAGTAGTATAGCGGCGGGGGGCCAAGAGACCCAGTACTTC; CDR3 protein: CASSIAAGGQETQYF
J gene: TRBJ1-6; V gene: TRBV4-3; clone size: few; D gene: TRBD1; CDR3 DNA: TGCGCCAGCAGCCAAGTACAGGGGCTAAATTCACCCCTCCACTTT; CDR3 protein: CASSQVQGLNSPLHF
J gene: TRBJ2-3; V gene: TRBV9; clone size: -; D gene: TRBD1; CDR3 DNA: TGTGCCAGCAGCTTAGGACAGGGGACTTTTGATACGCAGTATTTT; CDR3 protein: CASSLGQGTFDTQYF
J gene: TRBJ2-6; V gene: TRBV15; clone size: once; D gene: -; CDR3 DNA: TGTGCCCTCAAAAACCTGTCACAGGGAACTGGGGCCAACGTCCTGACTTTC; CDR3 protein: CALKNLSQGTGANVLTF